This is a list of T cell receptor beta chains from one sample in a study of cytomegalovirus exposure and HLA in healthy donors. The assay was immunoSEQ multiplex PCR, and TCRdb's table has in-frame clones only and misses some. The sample includes about 140,000 clones, approximately 77% of them seen just once. Sequenced material: PBMCs. Source of these receptors: a woman aged 40 to 50 in good health and CMV-seronegative. CDR3s include the opening cysteine and the closing phenylalanine or tryptophan. The D gene is left open where the match is weak. The size of a clone is reported for some rows only, either as once, few or many, or as a class for expanded clones.

V	size	D	J	DNA	CDR3
TRBV5-6	NA	NA	TRBJ2-7	TGTGCCAGCAGCTTGGGGGCAGGGGTGTTCTACGAGCAGTACTTC	CASSLGAGVFYEQYF
TRBV19	NA	NA	TRBJ1-4	TGTGCCAGTAGGAACAGTGCAACTAATGAAAAACTGTTTTTT	CASRNSATNEKLFF
TRBV5-1	NA	TRBD1	TRBJ1-2	TGCGCCAGCAGCTTTGGACAGGGAGCTCATGGCTACACCTTC	CASSFGQGAHGYTF
TRBV29-1	NA	NA	TRBJ1-1	TGCAGCGTTGAAGATCCCAACCGGAGCTGGGGCGCTGAAGCTTTCTTT	CSVEDPNRSWGAEAFF
TRBV9	once	TRBD1	TRBJ1-5	TGTGCCAGCAGCGCCTCGGACAGGGGAATCAGCCAGCCCCAGCATTTT	CASSASDRGISQPQHF
TRBV9	few	NA	TRBJ1-1	TGTGCCAGCAGTTACAGGGCTTCGGGCACTGAAGCTTTCTTT	CASSYRASGTEAFF
TRBV5-1	once	NA	TRBJ1-2	TGCGCCAGCAGCTCTAAACGTACCTCGAATGGCTACACCTTC	CASSSKRTSNGYTF
TRBV2	NA	TRBD1	TRBJ1-3	TGTGCCAGCAGAGGGACAGGCCCTGGAAACACCATATATTTT	CASRGTGPGNTIYF
TRBV5-1	NA	NA	TRBJ1-1	TGCGCCAGCAGCCAGAAAACCCCTTCTGAAGCTTTCTTT	CASSQKTPSEAFF
TRBV6-5	NA	NA	TRBJ2-6	TGTGCCAGCAGTTACACAGGGAGTGGGGCCAACGTCCTGACTTTC	CASSYTGSGANVLTF
TRBV4-3	NA	NA	TRBJ2-1	TGCGCCAGCAGCCAAGATTTCTACAGGAGCTCCTACAATGAGCAGTTCTTC	CASSQDFYRSSYNEQFF
TRBV11-2	NA	NA	TRBJ1-6	TGTGCCAGCGGCCACGTGGAGGGCAGCTCACCCCTCCACTTT	CASGHVEGSSPLHF
TRBV27	once	NA	TRBJ1-1	TGTGCCAGCAGTATAAGGGGTAGGACTGAAGCTTTCTTT	CASSIRGRTEAFF
TRBV19	NA	NA	TRBJ1-6	TGTGCCAGTAGTATAGGAATCGGCGGCTCCTATAATTCACCCCTCCACTTT	CASSIGIGGSYNSPLHF
TRBV4-1	NA	NA	TRBJ1-2	TGCGCCAGCAGCCAAGTTAAAGGCCCCAGGGAAGGCTACACCTTC	CASSQVKGPREGYTF
TRBV5-1	few	NA	TRBJ2-7	TGCGCCAGCAGCTTGGAAACAGGCTACGAGCAGTACTTC	CASSLETGYEQYF
TRBV27	NA	NA	TRBJ1-5	TGTGCCAGCAGCCCCTCAGGGGCAAGTCAGCCCCAGCATTTT	CASSPSGASQPQHF
TRBV5-1	NA	TRBD2	TRBJ2-4	TGCGCCAGCAGCTTGGCGGGGACTAGCGGGGGAGACATTCAGTACTTC	CASSLAGTSGGDIQYF
TRBV19	NA	TRBD1	TRBJ2-5	TGTGCCAGTAGTACCCCGGGACAGGGGATAGAGACCCAGTACTTC	CASSTPGQGIETQYF
TRBV7-7	NA	NA	TRBJ2-5	TGTGCCGCCAGGGTCCAAGAGACCCAGTACTTC	CAARVQETQYF
TRBV27	NA	TRBD2	TRBJ2-7	TGTGCCAGCAGTTCCCTCGGGGGGTATAAGATCTACGAGCAGTACTTC	CASSSLGGYKIYEQYF
TRBV7-9	NA	TRBD1	TRBJ1-2	TGTGCCAGCAGCGGCGACAGGGGGCTAGGTGGCTACACCTTC	CASSGDRGLGGYTF
TRBV19	NA	TRBD1	TRBJ1-4	TGTGCCAGTAGTAGCCTGACAGGGTTGAATGAAAAACTGTTTTTT	CASSSLTGLNEKLFF
TRBV7-9	NA	TRBD1	TRBJ2-4	TGTGCCAGCAGCGGGACAGCGGTGCGAGCCAAAAACATTCAGTACTTC	CASSGTAVRAKNIQYF
TRBV7-2	NA	NA	TRBJ1-1	TGTGCCAGCAGCTTACAGCCCGCAGGGGATACTGAAGCTTTCTTT	CASSLQPAGDTEAFF
TRBV5-6	NA	TRBD1	TRBJ1-1	TGTGCCAGCAGCTTGGTCGACAGGGTGAACACTGAAGCTTTCTTT	CASSLVDRVNTEAFF
TRBV27	NA	NA	TRBJ1-1	TGTGCCAGCAGTTTATTCACAGCTCCAAAAAGGTCTGAAGCTTTCTTT	CASSLFTAPKRSEAFF
TRBV28	NA	NA	TRBJ2-7	TGTGCCAGCAGTTCCACCGGGACTGGGGGTAGCTACGAGCAGTACTTC	CASSSTGTGGSYEQYF
TRBV9	NA	TRBD1	TRBJ1-3	TGTGCCAGCAGCGCGGGACAGCAGGTTGGAAACACCATATATTTT	CASSAGQQVGNTIYF
TRBV5-1	NA	NA	TRBJ1-6	TGCGCCAGCAGCCCTTCGGGGGGCCAGGATAATTCACCCCTCCACTTT	CASSPSGGQDNSPLHF
TRBV6-5	NA	NA	TRBJ2-1	TGTGCCAGCAGTTACGTTTGGACAGTCAGGGGCAATGAGCAGTTCTTC	CASSYVWTVRGNEQFF
TRBV28	once	TRBD1	TRBJ2-7	TGTGCCAGCAGTGTCCCCCCCGGGACAGGGTTCGAGCAGTACTTC	CASSVPPGTGFEQYF
TRBV5-1	NA	TRBD1	TRBJ2-2	TGCGCCAGCAGCGCCAACAGGGGGAGCACCGGGGAGCTGTTTTTT	CASSANRGSTGELFF
TRBV5-6	NA	TRBD1	TRBJ1-5	TGTGCCAGCAGCCGGCTGACAGGGTCCAATCAGCCCCAGCATTTT	CASSRLTGSNQPQHF
TRBV5-1	NA	NA	TRBJ2-1	TGCGCCAGCAGCTTGTGGGACACCAAGAATGAGCAGTTCTTC	CASSLWDTKNEQFF
TRBV27	NA	TRBD1	TRBJ1-5	TGTGCCAGCAGTTCGACAGGGTTCCATCAGCCCCAGCATTTT	CASSSTGFHQPQHF
TRBV10-3	NA	TRBD1	TRBJ1-1	TGTGCCATCAGTGAGCAGGGGGGCATCACTGAAGCTTTCTTT	CAISEQGGITEAFF
TRBV25-1	NA	NA	TRBJ1-3	TGTGCCAGCAGTGATTCGGGGGGCACTGGAAACACCATATATTTT	CASSDSGGTGNTIYF
TRBV30	few	NA	TRBJ1-1	TGTGCCTGGACCCTTACAGGAAACACTGAAGCTTTCTTT	CAWTLTGNTEAFF
TRBV13	NA	NA	TRBJ1-1	TGTGCCAGCAGCTCGGGGGGGAACACTGAAGCTTTCTTT	CASSSGGNTEAFF
TRBV15	once	NA	TRBJ1-1	TGTGCCACCAGCAGAGAAGTAGGGGCTGCGAACACTGAAGCTTTCTTT	CATSREVGAANTEAFF
TRBV4-1	NA	TRBD2	TRBJ2-1	TGCGCCAGCAGCCAAGTGAGCGGGGGATCTTACAATGAGCAGTTCTTC	CASSQVSGGSYNEQFF
TRBV18	NA	NA	TRBJ2-2	TGTGCCAGCTCAGAACGATATCGCGGCGGGGAGCTGTTTTTT	CASSERYRGGELFF
TRBV2	NA	NA	TRBJ2-2	TGTGCCAGCAGGGTCGGGTCAGGGATCCCGTTATTTGGATCCGGGGAGCTGTTTTTT	CASRVGSGIPLFGSGELFF
TRBV7-9	NA	NA	TRBJ1-2	TGTGCCAGCACACCGGGGGTCCCCTATGGCTACACCTTC	CASTPGVPYGYTF
TRBV28	few	NA	TRBJ1-3	TGTGCCAGCAGTTTAATGGGGGGGACCGGAAACACCATATATTTT	CASSLMGGTGNTIYF
TRBV7-2	NA	NA	TRBJ1-3	TGTGCCAGCAGCTTTATAAATCGGGACTGGGGGATCAACACCATATATTTT	CASSFINRDWGINTIYF
TRBV6-5	many	TRBD1	TRBJ2-7	TGTGCCAGCAGTTCTCCGGGACAGGGATCCTACGAGCAGTACTTC	CASSSPGQGSYEQYF
TRBV6-6	NA	TRBD1	TRBJ1-1	TGTGCCAGCAGTAGCGACAGGGGATGGACTGAAGCCTTCTTT	CASSSDRGWTEAFF
TRBV2	NA	NA	TRBJ2-3	TGTGCCAGCAAGGGGGGACTACCCACAGATACGCAGTATTTT	CASKGGLPTDTQYF
TRBV29-1	NA	TRBD2	TRBJ2-1	TGCAGCGTGGGTAGCGGGGGGGCGGTTGAGCAGTTCTTC	CSVGSGGAVEQFF
TRBV6-5	NA	NA	TRBJ2-7	TGTGCCACCTTTGGGCTAGCCTCCTACGAGCAGTACTTC	CATFGLASYEQYF